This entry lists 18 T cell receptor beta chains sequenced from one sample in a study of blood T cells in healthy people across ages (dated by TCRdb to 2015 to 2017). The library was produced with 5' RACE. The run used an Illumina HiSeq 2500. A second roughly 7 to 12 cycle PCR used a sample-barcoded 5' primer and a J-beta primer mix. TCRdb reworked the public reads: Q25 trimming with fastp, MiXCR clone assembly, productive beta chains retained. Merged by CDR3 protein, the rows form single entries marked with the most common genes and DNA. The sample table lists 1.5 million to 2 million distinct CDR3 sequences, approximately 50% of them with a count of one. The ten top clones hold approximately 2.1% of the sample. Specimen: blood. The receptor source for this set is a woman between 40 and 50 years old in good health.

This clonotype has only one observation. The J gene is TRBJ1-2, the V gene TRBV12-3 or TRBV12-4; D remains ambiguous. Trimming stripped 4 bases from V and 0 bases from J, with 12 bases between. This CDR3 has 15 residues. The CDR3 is CASSSPYRANYGYTF. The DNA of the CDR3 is TGTGCCAGCAGTTCCCCCTACCGAGCTAACTATGGCTACACCTTC.

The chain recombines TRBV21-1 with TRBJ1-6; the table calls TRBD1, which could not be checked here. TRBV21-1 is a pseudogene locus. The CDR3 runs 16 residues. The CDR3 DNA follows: TGTGCCAGCAGCAATGGGGGACAGGTCTATAATTCACCCCTCCACTTT. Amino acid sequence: CASSNGGQVYNSPLHF.

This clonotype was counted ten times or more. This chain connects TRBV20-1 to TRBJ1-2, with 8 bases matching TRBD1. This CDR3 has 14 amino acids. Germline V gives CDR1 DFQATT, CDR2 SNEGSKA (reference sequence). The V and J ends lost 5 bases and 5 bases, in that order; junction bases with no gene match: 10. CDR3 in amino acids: CSARRPGQVYGYTF. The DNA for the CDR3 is TGCAGTGCTCGTAGACCGGGACAGGTTTATGGCTACACCTTC.

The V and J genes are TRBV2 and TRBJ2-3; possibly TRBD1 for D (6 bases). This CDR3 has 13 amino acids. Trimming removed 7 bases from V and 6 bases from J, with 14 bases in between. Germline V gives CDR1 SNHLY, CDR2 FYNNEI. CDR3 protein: CASNSLGADTQYF. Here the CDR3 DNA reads TGTGCCAGCAATTCCCTGGGGGCCGATACGCAGTATTTT.

In nucleotides, the CDR3 is TGCAGTGCTAGGCGTCCTGGGGCCAACGTCCTGACTTTC. It translates to CSARRPGANVLTF. The chain has TRBV20-1 and TRBJ2-6; D remains ambiguous. CDR1 and CDR2 (germline): DFQATT, SNEGSKA (reference sequence). The CDR3 extends over 13 amino acids. V was cut by 3 bases and J by 2 bases, with 5 bases left in between.

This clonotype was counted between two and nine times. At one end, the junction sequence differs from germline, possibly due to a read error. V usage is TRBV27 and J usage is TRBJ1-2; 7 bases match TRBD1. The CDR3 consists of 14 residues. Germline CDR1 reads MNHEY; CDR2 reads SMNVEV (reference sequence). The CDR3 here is CASRLSDRPYGYTF. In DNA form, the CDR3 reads TGTGCCAGCCGTTTGTCGGACAGGCCCTATGGCTACACCTTC.

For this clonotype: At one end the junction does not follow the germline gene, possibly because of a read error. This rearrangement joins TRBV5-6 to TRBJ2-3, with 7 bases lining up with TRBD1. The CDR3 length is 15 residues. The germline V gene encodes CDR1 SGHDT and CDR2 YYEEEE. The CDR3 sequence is CASSPWLDRSDTQYF. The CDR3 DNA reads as TGCGCCAGCAGCCCCTGGCTGGACAGGTCAGATACGCAGTATTTT.

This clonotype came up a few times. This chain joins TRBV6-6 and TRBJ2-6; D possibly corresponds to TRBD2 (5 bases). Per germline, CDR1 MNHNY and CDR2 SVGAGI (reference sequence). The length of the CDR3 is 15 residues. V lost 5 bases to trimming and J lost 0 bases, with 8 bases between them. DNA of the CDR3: TGTGCCAGCAGTCACCGGGGCTCTGGGGCCAACGTCCTGACTTTC. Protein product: CASSHRGSGANVLTF.

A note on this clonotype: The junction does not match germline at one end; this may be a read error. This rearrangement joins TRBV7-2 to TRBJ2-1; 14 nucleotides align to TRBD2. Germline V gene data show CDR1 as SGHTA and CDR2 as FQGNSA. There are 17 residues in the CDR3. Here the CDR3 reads CAGSPGLAGGGTNEQFF. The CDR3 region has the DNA TGTGCCGGCAGCCCAGGACTAGCGGGGGGCGGTACCAATGAGCAGTTCTTC.

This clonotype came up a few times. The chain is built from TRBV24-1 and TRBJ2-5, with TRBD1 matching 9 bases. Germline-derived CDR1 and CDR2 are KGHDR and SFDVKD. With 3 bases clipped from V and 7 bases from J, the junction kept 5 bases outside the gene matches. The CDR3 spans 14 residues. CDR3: CATSDGDRAGTQYF. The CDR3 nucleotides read TGTGCCACCAGTGATGGGGACAGGGCGGGGACCCAGTACTTC.

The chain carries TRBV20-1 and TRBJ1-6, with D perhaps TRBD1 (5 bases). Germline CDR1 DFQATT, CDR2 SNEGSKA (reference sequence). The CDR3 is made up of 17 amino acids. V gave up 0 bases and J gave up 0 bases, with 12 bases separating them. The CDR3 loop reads CSAREHRFSSYNSPLHF. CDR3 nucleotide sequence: TGCAGTGCTAGAGAACACAGGTTTAGCTCCTATAATTCACCCCTCCACTTT.

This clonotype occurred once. As DNA, the CDR3 is TGTGCCAGCAGTACTAGCGGGGGGCTCCAGAGCTCCTACAATGAGCAGTTCTTC. Amino acid sequence: CASSTSGGLQSSYNEQFF. The J gene is TRBJ2-1, the V gene TRBV25-1; 12 bases align to TRBD2. CDR3 length: 18 residues. Unmatched junction bases numbered 8, after V lost 5 bases and J lost 0 bases. Germline values: CDR1 MGHDK, CDR2 SYGVNS.

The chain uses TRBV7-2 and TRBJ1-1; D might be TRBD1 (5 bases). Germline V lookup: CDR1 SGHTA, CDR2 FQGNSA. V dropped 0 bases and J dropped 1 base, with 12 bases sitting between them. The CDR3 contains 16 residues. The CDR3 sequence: CASSLAPRGGNTEAFF. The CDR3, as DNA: TGTGCCAGCAGCTTAGCTCCCCGGGGGGGGAACACTGAAGCTTTCTTT.

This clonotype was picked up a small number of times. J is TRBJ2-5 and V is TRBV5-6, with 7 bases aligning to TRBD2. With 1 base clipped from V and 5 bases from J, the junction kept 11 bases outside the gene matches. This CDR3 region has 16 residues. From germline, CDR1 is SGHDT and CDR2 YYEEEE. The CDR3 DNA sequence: TGTGCCAGCAGCTTGTCGGTAACTCGGCGGGGGGAGACCCAGTACTTC. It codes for CASSLSVTRRGETQYF. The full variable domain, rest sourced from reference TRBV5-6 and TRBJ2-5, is DAGVTQSPTHLIKTRGQQVTLRCSPKSGHDTVSWYQQALGQGPQFIFQYYEEEERQRGNFPDRFSGHQFPNYSSELNVNALLLGDSALYLCASSLSVTRRGETQYFGPGTRLLVL.

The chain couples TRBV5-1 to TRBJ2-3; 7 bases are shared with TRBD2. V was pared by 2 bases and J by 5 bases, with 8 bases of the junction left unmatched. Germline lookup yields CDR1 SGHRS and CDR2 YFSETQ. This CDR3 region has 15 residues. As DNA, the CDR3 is TGCGCCAGCAGCTTAAGCGGGACCCTTGGAGATACGCAGTATTTT. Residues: CASSLSGTLGDTQYF.

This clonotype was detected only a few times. The CDR3 sequence is CASSYRTGTRSGANVLTF. CDR3 coding DNA: TGTGCCAGCAGTTACCGGACAGGGACCCGCTCTGGGGCCAACGTCCTGACTTTC. The chain has TRBV6-2 or TRBV6-3 and TRBJ2-6; TRBD1 agrees at 8 bases. The germline V gene has CDR1 MNHEY and CDR2 SVGEGT. Unmatched junction bases numbered 6, after V lost 2 bases and J lost 0 bases. This CDR3 spans 18 amino acids.

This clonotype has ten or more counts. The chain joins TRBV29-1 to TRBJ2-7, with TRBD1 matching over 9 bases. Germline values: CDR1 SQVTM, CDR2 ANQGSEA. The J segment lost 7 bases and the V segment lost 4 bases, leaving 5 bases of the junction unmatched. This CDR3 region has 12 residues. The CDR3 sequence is CSVVGTGQEQYF. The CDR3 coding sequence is TGCAGCGTTGTAGGGACAGGGCAAGAGCAGTACTTC.

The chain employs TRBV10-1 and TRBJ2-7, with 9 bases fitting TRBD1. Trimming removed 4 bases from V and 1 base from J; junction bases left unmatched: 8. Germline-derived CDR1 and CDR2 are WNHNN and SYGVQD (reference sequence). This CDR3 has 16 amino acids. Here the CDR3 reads CASSGGFGTGSYEQYF. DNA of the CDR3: TGCGCCAGCAGTGGGGGTTTCGGGACAGGGTCCTACGAGCAGTACTTC.